This TCR beta chain stems from a study of cytomegalovirus exposure and HLA in healthy donors. On the study more broadly: The approximately 670 first-cohort repertoires shared a platform with the approximately 110 validation repertoires, as reported in a later analysis. Overall study results and limits: That first-cohort TCR clusters tended to co-occur in the approximately 120 validation repertoires was found in a later analysis.

Some clones are missing from TCRdb's copy, which holds only in-frame ones; the method was immunoSEQ multiplex PCR. The table includes over 200,000 clones, 90% detected once. A note on this clone: What it binds is unknown.

This CDR3 comprises 15 residues. V was cut by 4 bases and J by 2 bases, with 12 bases left in between. Germline V gene data show CDR1 as SGDLS and CDR2 as YYNGEE. The sample comprised PBMCs. This TCR derives from a woman aged 18-35 years in good health and CMV-seronegative. The rearrangement links TRBV9 to TRBJ2-2; maybe TRBD2 (5 bases). CDR3 nucleotides: TGTGCCAGCAGCCACGACGGACTCAACACCGGGGAGCTGTTTTTT. Translated, it gives CASSHDGLNTGELFF.